The 2 T cell receptor beta chains given below trace back to one sample, sequenced in a study of CD4 T cells in relation to SARS-CoV-2 and coronaviruses. Before the COVID-19 pandemic, during about 2011-2019, CD4+ T cells were taken from unexposed donors. The cells were cultured for less than twelve days before CD4+ T cells were isolated. These receptors have no identified antigens. Profiling relied on immunoSEQ multiplex PCR, and the TCRdb table lists in-frame clones only, not all of them. Among 27,000 or so clones, 76% were seen once, and the ten largest hold about a sixth. What was sequenced was CD4+ T cells from PBMCs, cultured in vitro. These receptors all stem from a human donor in good health.

V and J are TRBV6-5 and TRBJ1-3; the D is unclear. The CDR3 length is 13 residues. The V gene's germline CDR1 is MNHEY and CDR2 SVGAGI. The V and J ends lost 8 bases and 1 base respectively, with 9 bases between them. The CDR3 region is CASGADSGNTIYF. The CDR3 DNA reads TGTGCCAGCGGAGCGGATTCTGGAAACACCATATATTTT.

The chain has TRBV27 and TRBJ2-1; a possible D gene is TRBD1 (6 bases). This CDR3 is built from 14 residues. With 6 bases removed from V and 9 bases from J, the gap between germline ends came to 18 bases. CDR1 and CDR2 (germline): MNHEY, SMNVEV (reference sequence). The CDR3 DNA is TGTGCCAGCAGCGCAGGGGCCTATAATGGTGAGCAGTTCTTC. Protein sequence: CASSAGAYNGEQFF.